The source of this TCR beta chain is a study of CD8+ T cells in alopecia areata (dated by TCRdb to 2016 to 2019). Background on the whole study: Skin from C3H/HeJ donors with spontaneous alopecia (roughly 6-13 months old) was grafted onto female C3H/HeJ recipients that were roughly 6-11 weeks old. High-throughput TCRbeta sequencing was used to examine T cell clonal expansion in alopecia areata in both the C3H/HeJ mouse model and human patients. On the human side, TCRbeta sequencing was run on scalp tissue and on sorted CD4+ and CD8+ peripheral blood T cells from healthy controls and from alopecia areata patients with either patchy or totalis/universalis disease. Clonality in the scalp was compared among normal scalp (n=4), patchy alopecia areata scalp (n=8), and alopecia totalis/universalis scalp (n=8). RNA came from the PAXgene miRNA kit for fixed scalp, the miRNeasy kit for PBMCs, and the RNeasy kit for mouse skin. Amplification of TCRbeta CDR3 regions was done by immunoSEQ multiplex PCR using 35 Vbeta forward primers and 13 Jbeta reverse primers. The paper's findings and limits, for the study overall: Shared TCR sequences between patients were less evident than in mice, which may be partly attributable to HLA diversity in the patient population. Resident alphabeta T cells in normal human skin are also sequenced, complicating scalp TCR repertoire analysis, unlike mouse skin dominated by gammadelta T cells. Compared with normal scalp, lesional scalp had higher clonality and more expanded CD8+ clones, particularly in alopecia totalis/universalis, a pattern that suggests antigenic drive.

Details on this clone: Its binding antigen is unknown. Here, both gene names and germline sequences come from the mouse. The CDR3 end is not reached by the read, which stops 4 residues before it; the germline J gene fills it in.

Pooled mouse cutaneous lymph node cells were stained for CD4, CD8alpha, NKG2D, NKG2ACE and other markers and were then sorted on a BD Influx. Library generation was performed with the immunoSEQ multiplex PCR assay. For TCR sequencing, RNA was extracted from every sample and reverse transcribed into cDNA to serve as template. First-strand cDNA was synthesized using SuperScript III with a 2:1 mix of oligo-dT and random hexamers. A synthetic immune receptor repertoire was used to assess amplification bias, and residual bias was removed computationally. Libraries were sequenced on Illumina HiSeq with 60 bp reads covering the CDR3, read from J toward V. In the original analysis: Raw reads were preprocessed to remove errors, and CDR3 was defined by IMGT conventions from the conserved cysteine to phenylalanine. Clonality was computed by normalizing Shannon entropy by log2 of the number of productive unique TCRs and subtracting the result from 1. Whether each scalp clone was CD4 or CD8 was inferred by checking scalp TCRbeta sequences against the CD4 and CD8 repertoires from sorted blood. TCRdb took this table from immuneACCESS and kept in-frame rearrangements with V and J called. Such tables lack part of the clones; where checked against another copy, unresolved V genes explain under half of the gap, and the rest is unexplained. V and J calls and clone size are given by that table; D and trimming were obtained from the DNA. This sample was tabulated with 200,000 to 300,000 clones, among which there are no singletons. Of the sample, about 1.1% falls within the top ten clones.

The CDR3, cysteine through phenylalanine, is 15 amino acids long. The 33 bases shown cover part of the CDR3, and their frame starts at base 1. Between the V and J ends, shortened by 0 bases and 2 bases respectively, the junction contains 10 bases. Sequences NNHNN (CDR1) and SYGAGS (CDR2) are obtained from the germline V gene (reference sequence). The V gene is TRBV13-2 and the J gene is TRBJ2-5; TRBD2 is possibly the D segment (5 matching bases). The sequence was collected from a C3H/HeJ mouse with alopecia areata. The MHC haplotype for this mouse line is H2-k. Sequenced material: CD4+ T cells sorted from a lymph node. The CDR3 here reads CASGDASGIQDTQYF. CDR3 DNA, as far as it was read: TGTGCCAGCGGTGATGCTTCTGGGATCCAAGAC.